This TCR beta chain comes out of a study of blood T cell repertoires in COVID-19. The CDR3 is made up of 14 amino acids. Trimming took 2 bases from V and 4 from J, leaving 12 bases between them. Germline assignment: CDR1 SGHNT and CDR2 YYREEE (reference sequence). Original methodology: Using reference gene primer amplification, nucleated cell counts were estimated. Only in-frame clones appear in the TCRdb table, and some are missing; sequencing was by immunoSEQ multiplex PCR. The DNA was the basis for D and trimming; V, J and clone size are from that table. Altogether some 260,000 clones are present, around 88% being singletons, with the ten largest covering approximately 9%. Enrollees, about 18 to 95 years old, lived in some 24 US areas. Cohorts were assigned according to the clinical history that participants reported. Each recovered donor of Cohort 3 presented with two negative PCRs, clearance, or symptom resolution.

Sequencing used PBMCs or T cells enriched from blood (not recorded which). The rearrangement links TRBV5-4 to TRBJ1-2; a weak D match, TRBD1 (5 bases). The TCR sequence derives from a man between 40 and 49 years old who had recovered from COVID-19. The DNA of the CDR3 is TGTGCCAGCAGCTTTCCTCAGGGCGTCTATGGCTACACCTTC. Translation: CASSFPQGVYGYTF.